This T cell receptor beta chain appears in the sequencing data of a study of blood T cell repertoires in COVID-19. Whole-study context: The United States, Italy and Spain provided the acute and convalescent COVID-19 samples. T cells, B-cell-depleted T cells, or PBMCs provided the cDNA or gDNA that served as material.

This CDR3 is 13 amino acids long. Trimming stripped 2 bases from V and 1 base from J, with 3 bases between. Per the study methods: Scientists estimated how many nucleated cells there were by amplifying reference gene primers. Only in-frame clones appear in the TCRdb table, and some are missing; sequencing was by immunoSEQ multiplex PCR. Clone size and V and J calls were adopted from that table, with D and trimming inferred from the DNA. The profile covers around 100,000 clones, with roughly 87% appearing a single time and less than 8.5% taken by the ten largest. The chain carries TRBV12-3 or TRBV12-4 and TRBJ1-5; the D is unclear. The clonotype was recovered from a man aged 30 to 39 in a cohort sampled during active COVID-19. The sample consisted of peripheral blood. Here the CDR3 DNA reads TGTGCCAGCAGTTTACTAAGCAATCAGCCCCAGCATTTT. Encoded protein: CASSLLSNQPQHF.